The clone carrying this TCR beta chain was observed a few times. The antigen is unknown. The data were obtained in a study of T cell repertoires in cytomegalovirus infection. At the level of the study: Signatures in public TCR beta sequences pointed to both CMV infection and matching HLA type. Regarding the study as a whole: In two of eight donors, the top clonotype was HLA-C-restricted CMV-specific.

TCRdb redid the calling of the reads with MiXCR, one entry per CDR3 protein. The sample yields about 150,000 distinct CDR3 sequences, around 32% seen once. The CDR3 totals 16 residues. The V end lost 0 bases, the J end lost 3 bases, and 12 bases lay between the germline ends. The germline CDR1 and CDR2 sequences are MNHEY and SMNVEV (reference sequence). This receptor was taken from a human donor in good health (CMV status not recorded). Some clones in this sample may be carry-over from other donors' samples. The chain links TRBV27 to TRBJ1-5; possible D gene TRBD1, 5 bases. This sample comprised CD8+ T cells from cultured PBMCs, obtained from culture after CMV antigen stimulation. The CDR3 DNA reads TGTGCCAGCAGTTTATCAGCCGGGGACTTCAATCAGCCCCAGCATTTT. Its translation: CASSLSAGDFNQPQHF.